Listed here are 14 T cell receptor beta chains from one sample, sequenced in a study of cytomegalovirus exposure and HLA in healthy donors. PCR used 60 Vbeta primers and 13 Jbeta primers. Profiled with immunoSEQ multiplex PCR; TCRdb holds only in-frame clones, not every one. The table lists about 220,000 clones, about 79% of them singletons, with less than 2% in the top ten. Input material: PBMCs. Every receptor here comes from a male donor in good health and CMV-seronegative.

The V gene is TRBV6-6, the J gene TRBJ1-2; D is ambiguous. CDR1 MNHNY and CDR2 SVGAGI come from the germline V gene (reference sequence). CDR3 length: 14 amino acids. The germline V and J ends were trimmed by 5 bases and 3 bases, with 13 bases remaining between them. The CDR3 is CASSLAPRDYGYTF. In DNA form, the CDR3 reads TGTGCCAGCAGTCTCGCCCCGAGGGACTATGGCTACACCTTC.

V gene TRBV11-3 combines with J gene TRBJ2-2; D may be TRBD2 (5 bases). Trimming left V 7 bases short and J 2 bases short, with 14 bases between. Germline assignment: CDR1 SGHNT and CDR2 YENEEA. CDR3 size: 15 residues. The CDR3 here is CASTPNGVNTGELFF. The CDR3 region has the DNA TGTGCCAGCACCCCCAACGGGGTTAACACCGGGGAGCTGTTTTTT.

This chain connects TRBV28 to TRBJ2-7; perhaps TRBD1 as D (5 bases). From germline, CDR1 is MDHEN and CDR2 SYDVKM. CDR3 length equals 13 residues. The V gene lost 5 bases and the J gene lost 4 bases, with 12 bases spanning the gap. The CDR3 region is CASSAPDRYEQYF. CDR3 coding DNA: TGTGCCAGCAGTGCCCCCGACAGATACGAGCAGTACTTC.

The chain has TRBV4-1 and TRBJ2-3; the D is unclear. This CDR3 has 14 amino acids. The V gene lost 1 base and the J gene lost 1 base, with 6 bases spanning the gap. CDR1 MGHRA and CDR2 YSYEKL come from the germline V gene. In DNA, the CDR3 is TGCGCCAGCAGCCAAGTCCGTGGCACAGATACGCAGTATTTT. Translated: CASSQVRGTDTQYF.

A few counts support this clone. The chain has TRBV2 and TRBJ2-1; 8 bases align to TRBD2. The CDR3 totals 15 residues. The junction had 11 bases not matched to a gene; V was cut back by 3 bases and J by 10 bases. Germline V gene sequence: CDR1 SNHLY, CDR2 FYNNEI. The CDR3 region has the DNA TGTGCCAGCAGTGACGGGGCTAGCGGGCCCAGAGAGCAGTTCTTC. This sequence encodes CASSDGASGPREQFF.

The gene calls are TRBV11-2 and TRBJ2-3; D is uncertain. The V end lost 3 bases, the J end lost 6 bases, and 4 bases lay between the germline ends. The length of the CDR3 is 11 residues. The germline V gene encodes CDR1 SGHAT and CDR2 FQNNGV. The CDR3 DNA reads TGTGCCAGCAGCTTCTCCGATACGCAGTATTTT. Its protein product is CASSFSDTQYF.

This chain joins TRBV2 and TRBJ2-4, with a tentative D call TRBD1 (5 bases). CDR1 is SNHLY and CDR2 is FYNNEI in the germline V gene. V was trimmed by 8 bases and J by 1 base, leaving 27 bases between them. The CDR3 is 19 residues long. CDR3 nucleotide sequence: TGTGCCAGCCGCCCCCCAGGAGATAGGGGTCCGAGGGCCAAAAACATTCAGTACTTC. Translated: CASRPPGDRGPRAKNIQYF.

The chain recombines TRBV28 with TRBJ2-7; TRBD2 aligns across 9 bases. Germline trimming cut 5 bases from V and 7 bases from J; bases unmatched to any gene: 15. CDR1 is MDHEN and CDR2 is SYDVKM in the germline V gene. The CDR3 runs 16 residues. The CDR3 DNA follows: TGTGCCAGCAGTCCATTGAGGGAAGCGGGGGGCCGGGAGCAGTACTTC. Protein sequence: CASSPLREAGGREQYF.

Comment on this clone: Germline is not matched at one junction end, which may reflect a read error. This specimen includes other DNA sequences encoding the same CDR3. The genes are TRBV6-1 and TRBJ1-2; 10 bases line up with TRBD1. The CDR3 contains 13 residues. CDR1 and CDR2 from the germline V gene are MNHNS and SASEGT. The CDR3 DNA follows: TGTGCCAGCGAGACAGGGGGCACCTATGGCTACACTTTC. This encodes CASETGGTYGYTF.

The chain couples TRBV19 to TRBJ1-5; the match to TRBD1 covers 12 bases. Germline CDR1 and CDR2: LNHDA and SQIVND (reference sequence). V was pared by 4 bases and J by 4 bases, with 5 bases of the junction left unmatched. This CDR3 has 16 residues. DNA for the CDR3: TGTGCCAGTAGTAAGGGACAGGGGGCTTTGAATCAGCCCCAGCATTTT. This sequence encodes CASSKGQGALNQPQHF.

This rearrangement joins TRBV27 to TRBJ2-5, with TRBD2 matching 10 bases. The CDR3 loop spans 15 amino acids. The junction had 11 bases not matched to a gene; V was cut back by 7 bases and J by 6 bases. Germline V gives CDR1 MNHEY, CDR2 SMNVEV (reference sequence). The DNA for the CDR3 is TGTGCCAGCACTCTGATAGCGGGAGGCGAGAAGACCCAGTACTTC. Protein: CASTLIAGGEKTQYF.

CDR3 nucleotides: TGTGCCAGCATCGCCGGACAAACTAACTATGGCTACACCTTC. This gives the protein CASIAGQTNYGYTF. The chain has TRBV28 and TRBJ1-2, with D possibly being TRBD1 (5 bases). The CDR3 covers 14 residues. The V end was cut by 7 bases, the J end by 0 bases, with 12 bases between. The germline V gene encodes CDR1 MDHEN and CDR2 SYDVKM.

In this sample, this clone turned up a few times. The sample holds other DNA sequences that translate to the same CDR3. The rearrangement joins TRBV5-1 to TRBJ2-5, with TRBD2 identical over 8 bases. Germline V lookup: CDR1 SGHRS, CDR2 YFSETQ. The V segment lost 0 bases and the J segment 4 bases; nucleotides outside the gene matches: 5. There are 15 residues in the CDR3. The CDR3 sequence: CASSLVGGGGETQYF. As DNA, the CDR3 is TGCGCCAGCAGCTTGGTCGGGGGGGGCGGAGAGACCCAGTACTTC.

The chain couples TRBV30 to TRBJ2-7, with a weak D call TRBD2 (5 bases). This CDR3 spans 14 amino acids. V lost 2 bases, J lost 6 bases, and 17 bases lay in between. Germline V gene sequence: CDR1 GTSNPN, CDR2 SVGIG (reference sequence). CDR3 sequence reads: CAWSSISGVREQYF. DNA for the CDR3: TGTGCCTGGAGTTCCATCTCCGGGGTCCGCGAGCAGTACTTC. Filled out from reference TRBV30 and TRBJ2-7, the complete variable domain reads SQTIHQWPATLVQPVGSPLSLECTVEGTSNPNLYWYRQAAGRGLQLLFYSVGIGQISSEVPQNLSASRPQDRQFILSSKKLLLSDSGFYLCAWSSISGVREQYFGPGTRLTVT.